These T cell receptor beta chains were read from a single sample in a study of T cell changes during pregnancy in multiple sclerosis. Using immunoSEQ multiplex PCR, the repertoire was profiled, and TCRdb retains in-frame clones only, with some absent. Seen here are tens of thousands of clones, roughly nine tenths observed once, and the top ten hold roughly 0.7%. The sequences come from CD4+ T cells from peripheral blood mononuclear cells, collected in the first trimester of pregnancy. The receptors originated from a female donor with multiple sclerosis, enrolled in a pregnancy study. Both conserved end residues are part of each CDR3. A D gene is named only where the DNA matches it firmly. Rows may omit the clone size; those that give it use once, few, many or a size class.

j_call | clone_size | d_call | v_call | cdr3_aa | cdr3_nt
TRBJ1-5 | - | - | TRBV7-7 | CASSLLQGQPQHF | TGTGCTAGCAGCTTATTACAGGGACAGCCCCAGCATTTT
TRBJ2-3 | - | TRBD1 | TRBV19 | CASSMLGTGSTDTQYF | TGTGCCAGTAGTATGCTCGGGACAGGTAGCACAGATACGCAGTATTTT
TRBJ1-2 | - | - | TRBV18 | CASPLPGNYGYTF | TGTGCCAGCCCTCTTCCAGGAAACTATGGCTACACCTTC
TRBJ2-7 | - | - | TRBV29-1 | CSVERGYEQYF | TGCAGCGTTGAAAGGGGATACGAGCAGTACTTC
TRBJ2-6 | - | TRBD1 | TRBV7-3 | CASSQSAGGTGANVLTF | TGTGCCAGCAGCCAATCAGCAGGGGGCACTGGGGCCAACGTCCTGACTTTC
TRBJ2-4 | - | - | TRBV21-1 | CASSHKKLAGRAKNIQYF | TGTGCCAGCAGCCACAAAAAACTAGCGGGGCGGGCCAAAAACATTCAGTACTTC
TRBJ2-2 | - | TRBD2 | TRBV11-3 | CASSLRRPGGPGELFF | TGTGCCAGCAGCTTACGTCGGCCGGGGGGGCCCGGGGAGCTGTTTTTT
TRBJ1-1 | - | - | TRBV7-2 | CASSPQQETEAFF | TGTGCCAGCAGCCCCCAACAGGAAACTGAAGCTTTCTTT
TRBJ1-3 | - | - | TRBV6-1 | CASSERGGFHSGNTIYF | TGTGCCAGCAGTGAGAGGGGGGGGTTCCACTCTGGAAACACCATATATTTT
TRBJ2-7 | - | - | TRBV19 | CASSIAPSGEYEQYF | TGTGCCAGTAGTATAGCCCCTTCGGGTGAATACGAGCAGTACTTC
TRBJ1-4 | - | TRBD1 | TRBV30 | CAWSGGRGHEKLFF | TGTGCCTGGAGTGGGGGTAGGGGGCATGAAAAACTGTTTTTT
TRBJ1-1 | - | - | TRBV29-1 | CSVRSRGRGTEAFF | TGCAGCGTCCGATCCAGGGGTAGGGGCACTGAAGCTTTCTTT
TRBJ1-1 | - | - | TRBV5-4 | CASSSAAGVHTEAFF | TGTGCCAGCAGCTCTGCAGCAGGGGTTCACACTGAAGCTTTCTTT
TRBJ2-3 | - | TRBD2 | TRBV7-2 | CASSLSSSGGFSTDTQYF | TGTGCCAGCAGCTTAAGCTCTAGCGGGGGGTTTAGCACAGATACGCAGTATTTT
TRBJ1-2 | - | - | TRBV4-3 | CASSQEMGGPPYTF | TGCGCCAGCAGCCAAGAGATGGGGGGTCCTCCGTACACCTTC
TRBJ2-5 | - | TRBD2 | TRBV7-9 | CASSPGTSGETQYF | TGTGCCAGCAGTCCCGGGACTAGCGGAGAGACCCAGTACTTC
TRBJ2-7 | - | TRBD1 | TRBV9 | CASSVGDRGYEQYF | TGTGCCAGCAGCGTAGGGGACAGGGGCTACGAGCAGTACTTC
TRBJ2-7 | - | - | TRBV5-1 | CASSPGGVVYEQYF | TGCGCCAGCAGCCCCGGCGGGGTCGTGTACGAGCAGTACTTC
TRBJ1-5 | - | TRBD1 | TRBV7-2 | CASSSGQGRWNQPQHF | TGTGCCAGCAGCTCGGGACAGGGGCGATGGAATCAGCCCCAGCATTTT
TRBJ1-6 | many | TRBD1 | TRBV7-2 | CASRKSGGSYNSPLHF | TGTGCCAGCAGGAAATCAGGGGGTAGTTATAATTCACCCCTCCACTTT
TRBJ1-6 | - | TRBD1 | TRBV6-4 | CASRASPGQGINSPLHF | TGTGCCAGCAGGGCCTCACCGGGACAGGGAATTAATTCACCCCTCCACTTT
TRBJ1-6 | - | - | TRBV14 | CASSHRAGVGSPLHF | TGTGCCAGCAGCCATAGGGCAGGGGTAGGATCACCCCTCCACTTT
TRBJ1-1 | - | - | TRBV5-1 | CASSSQGMNTEAFF | TGCGCCAGCAGCTCGCAGGGGATGAACACTGAAGCTTTCTTT
TRBJ2-7 | - | TRBD2 | TRBV11-2 | CASSFGGGGYEQYF | TGTGCCAGCAGCTTCGGCGGGGGTGGCTACGAGCAGTACTTC
TRBJ2-3 | - | - | TRBV9 | CASSVSSRPPDTQYF | TGTGCCAGCAGCGTATCGTCTAGGCCCCCAGATACGCAGTATTTT
TRBJ1-5 | - | - | TRBV18 | CASSPLSVSNQPQHF | TGTGCCAGCTCACCCCTGTCGGTTTCCAATCAGCCCCAGCATTTT
TRBJ2-1 | - | TRBD1 | TRBV9 | CASSGRDRTYNEQFF | TGTGCCAGCAGCGGCCGGGACAGAACCTACAATGAGCAGTTCTTC
TRBJ2-3 | - | TRBD2 | TRBV9 | CASSGTSGGAVYTQYF | TGTGCCAGCAGCGGTACTAGCGGGGGCGCCGTGTATACGCAGTATTTT
TRBJ1-2 | - | TRBD1 | TRBV9 | CASRPRTGGRYGYTF | TGTGCCAGCAGGCCCCGGACAGGCGGTCGCTATGGCTACACCTTC
TRBJ1-1 | - | - | TRBV6-6 | CASTTGGGRAEAFF | TGTGCCAGCACCACTGGGGGGGGAAGGGCTGAAGCTTTCTTT
TRBJ1-3 | - | TRBD1 | TRBV23-1 | CASSQRRGRGNTIYF | TGCGCCAGCAGTCAACGCAGGGGGCGAGGAAACACCATATATTTT
TRBJ1-4 | once | TRBD1 | TRBV18 | CASSPGTGGREKLFF | TGTGCCAGCTCACCAGGGACAGGGGGGCGTGAAAAACTGTTTTTT
TRBJ2-5 | - | TRBD1 | TRBV29-1 | CSAPGQGTWETQYF | TGCAGCGCGCCGGGACAGGGGACTTGGGAGACCCAGTACTTC
TRBJ1-2 | - | - | TRBV6-1 | CASSITSEGGYTF | TGTGCCAGCAGTATTACATCGGAGGGTGGCTACACCTTC
TRBJ1-5 | once | - | TRBV11-2 | CASSPGGNQPQHF | TGTGCCAGCAGCCCCGGGGGGAATCAGCCCCAGCATTTT
TRBJ1-2 | - | - | TRBV4-3 | CASSQEAGGYGYTF | TGCGCCAGCAGCCAAGAGGCGGGGGGCTATGGCTACACCTTC
TRBJ2-7 | - | TRBD2 | TRBV5-6 | CASSYSSGGAYEQYF | TGTGCCAGCAGCTACTCTTCGGGGGGGGCCTACGAGCAGTACTTC
TRBJ2-1 | once | - | TRBV2 | CASSREVNEQFF | TGTGCCAGCAGCCGAGAGGTCAATGAGCAGTTCTTC
TRBJ1-3 | - | - | TRBV6-1 | CASTRNRDSGNTIYF | TGTGCCAGCACCAGAAACAGGGACTCTGGAAACACCATATATTTT
TRBJ2-7 | - | - | TRBV7-2 | CASSLMSSGQTYEQYF | TGTGCCAGCAGCTTAATGAGCTCAGGGCAAACCTACGAGCAGTACTTC
TRBJ1-5 | - | - | TRBV30 | CAWSGRRSNQPQHF | TGTGCCTGGAGTGGGAGGCGTAGCAATCAGCCCCAGCATTTT
TRBJ1-6 | - | - | TRBV4-3 | CASSQGLPVGPLHF | TGCGCCAGCAGCCAAGGTCTGCCAGTTGGACCCCTCCACTTT
TRBJ2-5 | - | TRBD2 | TRBV7-9 | CASSPSGGGETQYF | TGTGCCAGCAGCCCTAGCGGGGGGGGAGAGACCCAGTACTTC
TRBJ1-2 | - | - | TRBV7-2 | CASSPKPLNYGYTF | TGTGCCAGCAGCCCAAAGCCCCTTAACTATGGCTACACCTTC
TRBJ1-6 | - | - | TRBV7-8 | CASAVLSPREGSPLHF | TGTGCCAGCGCGGTACTTTCCCCCCGAGAAGGCTCACCCCTCCACTTT
TRBJ2-5 | - | - | TRBV20-1 | CSARDRETQYF | TGCAGTGCTAGAGATCGGGAGACCCAGTACTTC
TRBJ2-1 | - | TRBD2 | TRBV7-9 | CASSPRGGTVISGNEQFF | TGTGCCAGCAGCCCTCGGGGGGGCACCGTTATCTCGGGCAATGAGCAGTTCTTC
TRBJ1-2 | - | TRBD1 | TRBV19 | CASTRQGNNGYTF | TGTGCCAGTACCAGACAGGGGAATAATGGCTACACCTTC